This is a list of T cell receptor beta chains from one sample in a study of cytomegalovirus exposure and HLA in healthy donors. Using immunoSEQ multiplex PCR, the repertoire was profiled, and TCRdb retains in-frame clones only, with some absent. The repertoire holds approximately 150,000 clones, with roughly nine tenths as singletons. Input material: PBMCs. The receptors shown here come from a woman aged 25 to 45 in good health and CMV-seronegative. Each CDR3 is given with its conserved first and last residue. The D gene is left open where the match is weak. Some rows mark clone size as missing; the rest say once, few, many or name a class of expanded clone.

j_call,clone_size,v_call,d_call,cdr3_aa,cdr3_nt
TRBJ2-7,-,TRBV7-2,-,CASSLGQGRAAYEQYF,TGTGCCAGCAGCTTAGGGCAGGGTAGGGCAGCCTACGAGCAGTACTTC
TRBJ2-3,-,TRBV20-1,-,CSASGGTQYF,TGCAGTGCTAGCGGGGGTACGCAGTATTTT
TRBJ2-1,-,TRBV6-5,-,CASDSGVSYNEQFF,TGTGCCAGTGACTCAGGGGTCTCCTACAATGAGCAGTTCTTC
TRBJ1-2,-,TRBV20-1,TRBD1,CSVGGFYGYTF,TGCAGTGTAGGGGGCTTCTATGGCTACACCTTC
TRBJ1-5,-,TRBV2,-,CASSGGLNSNQPQHF,TGTGCCAGCAGTGGGGGACTGAATAGCAATCAGCCCCAGCATTTT
TRBJ2-1,-,TRBV7-9,-,CASSFFSVDNEQFF,TGTGCCAGCAGCTTTTTCAGTGTGGACAATGAGCAGTTCTTC
TRBJ2-7,-,TRBV9,-,CASSPRTHYEQYF,TGTGCCAGCAGCCCACGGACACACTACGAGCAGTACTTC
TRBJ2-7,-,TRBV27,TRBD1,CASSSRDRDEQYF,TGTGCCAGCAGTTCACGGGACAGGGACGAGCAGTACTTC
TRBJ2-1,-,TRBV6-5,TRBD2,CASSLAGGYNEQFF,TGTGCCAGCAGCCTAGCGGGGGGGTACAATGAGCAGTTCTTC
TRBJ2-2,-,TRBV30,-,CAWSLPGELFF,TGTGCCTGGAGCCTCCCCGGGGAGCTGTTTTTT
TRBJ1-1,few,TRBV28,-,CASSLYNEAFF,TGTGCCAGCAGTTTGTACAATGAAGCTTTCTTT
TRBJ2-3,-,TRBV10-2,TRBD1,CASRKPGQGTDTQYF,TGCGCCAGCAGAAAACCGGGACAGGGAACAGATACGCAGTATTTT
TRBJ2-2,-,TRBV7-2,TRBD2,CASIPPGLAGLANTGELFF,TGTGCCAGCATACCCCCCGGACTAGCGGGACTTGCGAACACCGGGGAGCTGTTTTTT
TRBJ1-5,-,TRBV15,-,CATSRDAAGPQHF,TGTGCCACCAGCAGAGACGCTGCGGGACCCCAGCATTTT
TRBJ1-6,-,TRBV6-5,TRBD1,CASSEDLGGSPLHF,TGTGCCAGCAGTGAGGACCTAGGGGGCTCACCCCTCCACTTT
TRBJ2-2,-,TRBV27,TRBD1,CASSLSGQGANTGELFF,TGTGCCAGCAGTTTAAGTGGACAGGGGGCAAACACCGGGGAGCTGTTTTTT
TRBJ1-1,-,TRBV10-1,-,CASRGGGNTEAFF,TGCGCCAGCCGCGGGGGGGGGAACACTGAAGCTTTCTTT
TRBJ2-2,-,TRBV5-4,TRBD2,CASSSDGLAGANTGELFF,TGTGCCAGCAGCTCCGACGGACTAGCGGGCGCGAACACCGGGGAGCTGTTTTTT
TRBJ2-1,once,TRBV19,TRBD2,CASSIFTSGSSYNEQFF,TGTGCCAGTAGTATATTCACTAGCGGGAGCTCCTACAATGAGCAGTTCTTC
TRBJ1-5,-,TRBV19,TRBD1,CASTPTGASNQPQHF,TGTGCCAGTACCCCGACAGGGGCTAGCAATCAGCCCCAGCATTTT
TRBJ1-5,-,TRBV7-6,TRBD1,CASSPIHGVGQGATDSNQPQHF,TGTGCCAGCAGCCCGATACACGGGGTAGGACAGGGGGCTACCGATAGCAATCAGCCCCAGCATTTT
TRBJ2-7,-,TRBV18,-,CASSPGQNYEQYF,TGTGCCAGCTCACCCGGACAGAACTACGAGCAGTACTTC
TRBJ2-1,-,TRBV5-1,-,CASSSEPNDNEQFF,TGCGCCAGCAGCTCAGAACCAAACGACAATGAGCAGTTCTTC
TRBJ2-1,-,TRBV14,TRBD2,CASRGLAGPDSSYNEQFF,TGTGCCAGCCGCGGACTAGCGGGGCCAGACAGCTCCTACAATGAGCAGTTCTTC
TRBJ2-2,-,TRBV4-1,-,CASSQEGGLIRAGELFF,TGCGCCAGCAGCCAAGAGGGGGGGCTAATAAGAGCCGGGGAGCTGTTTTTT
TRBJ1-2,few,TRBV6-1,TRBD1,CASRGGTGGGYTF,TGTGCCAGCAGGGGTGGGACAGGGGGTGGCTACACCTTC
TRBJ2-1,once,TRBV27,-,CASSLSRNEQFF,TGTGCCAGCAGTTTATCGCGGAATGAGCAGTTCTTC
TRBJ2-5,-,TRBV6-1,-,CAAKRAGRRETQYF,TGTGCCGCCAAGCGTGCAGGGAGGAGAGAGACCCAGTACTTC
TRBJ1-2,-,TRBV6-1,-,CASSEAVNRDGYTF,TGTGCCAGCAGTGAAGCAGTGAACAGGGACGGCTACACCTTC
TRBJ2-7,-,TRBV5-1,TRBD1,CASKPTGGLYEQYF,TGCGCCAGCAAACCGACAGGGGGCTTGTACGAGCAGTACTTC
TRBJ2-1,-,TRBV5-1,TRBD1,CASSPGTGEGNEQFF,TGCGCCAGCAGCCCCGGGACAGGGGAAGGTAATGAGCAGTTCTTC
TRBJ2-5,-,TRBV7-9,-,CAGGHETQYF,TGTGCCGGGGGCCACGAGACCCAGTACTTC
TRBJ1-5,-,TRBV6-5,-,CASSRTETGQPQHF,TGTGCCAGCAGCCGAACCGAGACAGGCCAGCCCCAGCATTTT
TRBJ1-2,-,TRBV27,-,CASRNQGREGYTF,TGTGCCAGCCGTAACCAGGGGCGCGAGGGCTACACCTTC
TRBJ2-5,-,TRBV7-5,-,CARSANAGHQETQYF,TGTGCCAGAAGCGCAAATGCAGGGCATCAAGAGACCCAGTACTTC
TRBJ2-7,few,TRBV6-5,TRBD1,CASSTGTANEQYF,TGTGCCAGCAGTACCGGGACAGCTAACGAGCAGTACTTC
TRBJ1-3,-,TRBV2,TRBD1,CASSESLRTGGNTIYF,TGTGCCAGCAGTGAAAGTTTACGGACAGGTGGAAACACCATATATTTT
TRBJ1-1,-,TRBV7-8,TRBD1,CASSQTGEYTEAFF,TGTGCCAGCAGCCAAACAGGGGAGTACACTGAAGCTTTCTTT
TRBJ2-1,-,TRBV14,-,CASSQGFGEQFF,TGTGCCAGCAGCCAAGGGTTCGGTGAGCAGTTCTTC
TRBJ2-7,-,TRBV10-2,TRBD1,CASSESTGVPMEQYF,TGCGCCAGCAGTGAGTCGACAGGGGTCCCTATGGAGCAGTACTTC
TRBJ1-1,-,TRBV20-1,-,CSADDSAEAFF,TGCAGTGCTGACGACTCTGCTGAAGCTTTCTTT
TRBJ2-7,-,TRBV5-1,-,CASSPEAAYEQYF,TGCGCCAGCAGCCCGGAGGCGGCTTACGAGCAGTACTTC
TRBJ2-1,-,TRBV30,TRBD2,CASSTPGLAAYYNEQFF,TGTGCCTCCTCAACACCGGGACTAGCAGCTTACTACAATGAGCAGTTCTTC
TRBJ1-2,-,TRBV4-1,-,CASWDRRGGGYTF,TGCGCCAGCTGGGATCGAAGGGGAGGAGGCTACACCTTC
TRBJ2-1,few,TRBV2,TRBD1,CASSANDRGDRFF,TGTGCCAGCAGTGCAAATGACAGGGGGGACCGGTTCTTC
TRBJ1-4,-,TRBV2,TRBD1,CASMRTGGGEKLFF,TGTGCCAGCATGAGGACAGGGGGCGGTGAAAAACTGTTTTTT
TRBJ2-3,-,TRBV5-1,TRBD2,CASSLVGTSGVRTQYF,TGCGCCAGCAGCTTGGTGGGGACTAGCGGGGTACGTACGCAGTATTTT
TRBJ2-1,-,TRBV11-3,TRBD2,CASSARTSGEQFF,TGTGCCAGCAGCGCCCGGACTAGCGGTGAGCAGTTCTTC
TRBJ1-2,-,TRBV7-8,-,CASSLVAVDSDGYTF,TGTGCCAGCAGCTTAGTAGCAGTAGATAGCGATGGCTACACCTTC
TRBJ1-1,few,TRBV18,-,CASSPLRAGENTEAFF,TGTGCCAGCTCACCACTTAGGGCAGGGGAGAACACTGAAGCTTTCTTT
TRBJ2-1,-,TRBV6-5,TRBD2,CASSYAGTSFKGQFF,TGTGCCAGCAGTTACGCCGGGACTAGCTTTAAGGGGCAGTTCTTC
TRBJ2-3,-,TRBV27,TRBD2,CASSLAGVRGSEDTQYF,TGTGCCAGCAGTTTAGCGGGGGTGCGCGGGAGTGAGGATACGCAGTATTTT
TRBJ2-3,-,TRBV28,-,CASSFKEGDTDTQYF,TGTGCCAGCAGTTTTAAGGAGGGAGACACAGATACGCAGTATTTT
TRBJ2-1,-,TRBV6-4,-,CASSLGGGPYNEQFF,TGTGCCAGCAGCCTAGGGGGGGGGCCCTACAATGAGCAGTTCTTC
TRBJ1-6,-,TRBV6-6,TRBD1,CASSYEGQGYSPLHF,TGTGCCAGCAGTTACGAGGGACAGGGTTATTCACCCCTCCACTTT